The rows below give T cell receptor beta chains drawn from one sample of a study of patients and donors after allogeneic stem cell transplantation. TCRdb re-analysed the RT-PCR reads in MiXCR, keeping a single row per CDR3 protein. This table holds hundreds of thousands of distinct CDR3 sequences, about a sixth found once. The sequencing input was blood, either unsorted or a sorted T cell fraction (not recorded which). These receptors all stem from a human donor who was either an allogeneic HSCT recipient or a stem cell or donor lymphocyte infusion donor (not recorded which). It is not recorded whose cells these are; they may come from a transplant donor. Each CDR3 is given with its conserved first and last residue. D genes are given only for firm matches. Clone size appears in some rows only: once, few, many, or a class for an expanded clone.

TRBD1	16	TRBV15	TRBJ1-4	few	CATISGTGDLREKLFF	TGTGCCACCATTTCCGGGACAGGGGATTTAAGGGAAAAACTGTTTTTT
.	14	TRBV20-1	TRBJ2-3	once	CSALLGFFGDTQYF	.
.	14	TRBV6-1	TRBJ1-5	few	CASSDLMGNQPQHF	TGTGCCAGCAGTGATTTAATGGGTAACCAGCCCCAGCATTTT
.	13	TRBV4-2	TRBJ1-2	.	CASRRPGLSGYTF	TGTGCCAGCAGAAGACCGGGTCTCTCGGGCTACACCTTC
.	14	TRBV5-4	TRBJ2-1	.	CASRLDTTYNEQFF	TGTGCCAGCAGGCTGGACACAACCTACAATGAGCAGTTCTTC
.	14	TRBV4-3	TRBJ2-7	few	CASSQGVRVSEQYF	TGCGCCAGCAGCCAAGGGGTCAGGGTGTCCGAGCAGTACTTC
TRBD2	16	TRBV5-1	TRBJ2-1	many	CASSLASGSSYNEQFF	TGTGCCAGCAGCTTAGCTAGCGGGAGCTCCTACAATGAGCAGTTCTTC
TRBD2	18	TRBV5-1	TRBJ2-1	.	CASSWGEGTSGIYNEQFF	TGCGCCAGCAGCTGGGGTGAAGGGACTAGCGGGATTTACAATGAGCAGTTCTTC
.	16	TRBV28	TRBJ1-5	few	CASQGFRVWANQPQHF	TGTGCCAGCCAGGGGTTTCGGGTCTGGGCCAATCAGCCCCAGCATTTT
.	16	TRBV4-1	TRBJ1-4	many	CASSQDWGNPDEKLFF	TGCGCCAGCAGCCAAGATTGGGGAAACCCCGACGAAAAACTGTTTTTT
.	13	TRBV7-2	TRBJ2-7	.	CASSLVFVAGLYF	TGTGCCAGCAGCTTAGTATTTGTGGCAGGCCTTTACTTC
.	15	TRBV6-2/TRBV6-3	TRBJ1-2	few	CASSPLTGANYGYTF	TGTGCCAGCAGTCCATTGACAGGAGCTAACTATGGCTACACCTTC
.	12	TRBV24-1	TRBJ1-5	.	CATSEIDQPQHF	TGTGCCACCAGTGAAATCGATCAGCCCCAGCATTTT
.	15	TRBV29-1	TRBJ2-7	.	CSVEALGDTSYEQYF	TGCAGCGTTGAAGCCCTAGGGGACACGAGCTACGAGCAGTACTTC
.	14	TRBV5-1	TRBJ2-1	.	CASMRRETYNEQFF	TGCGCCAGCATGCGGCGGGAAACCTACAATGAGCAGTTCTTC
.	12	TRBV20-1	TRBJ2-7	.	CSAPRDTYEQYF	TGCAGTGCTCCCCGGGACACTTACGAGCAGTACTTC
.	13	TRBV20-1	TRBJ2-5	.	CSVSTGVQETQYF	TGCAGTGTTTCCACGGGGGTACAAGAGACCCAGTACTTC
.	14	TRBV11-2	TRBJ1-1	.	CASSPPTRYTEAFF	TGTGCCAGCAGCCCCCCGACGAGGTACACTGAAGCTTTCTTT
.	12	TRBV20-1	TRBJ2-5	.	CSARGGDLSQYF	TGCAGTGCTAGAGGGGGGGACCTGTCGCAGTACTTC
.	19	TRBV5-1	TRBJ1-3	few	CASSLRTAAEATSGNTIYF	TGCGCCAGCAGCCTCCGCACAGCCGCAGAAGCAACCTCTGGAAACACCATATATTTT
TRBD1	11	TRBV29-1	TRBJ2-1	few	CGGQAADEQFF	TGCGGTGGACAGGCCGCCGATGAGCAGTTCTTC
TRBD2	16	TRBV15	TRBJ2-5	many	CATSRDLAGVGETQYF	TGTGCCACCAGCAGAGATTTGGCGGGGGTTGGCGAGACCCAGTACTTC
.	11	TRBV6-5	TRBJ2-5	many	CASSYGETQYF	TGTGCCAGCAGTTACGGGGAGACCCAGTACTTC
.	9	TRBV20-1	TRBJ2-5	.	CSARETQYF	TGCAGCGCTAGGGAGACCCAGTACTTC
.	16	TRBV12-3/TRBV12-4	TRBJ1-1	.	CASREGRVPSNTEAFF	TGTGCCAGCAGGGAGGGCCGGGTTCCCTCCAACACTGAAGCTTTCTTT
.	16	TRBV6-1	TRBJ1-2	many	CASSEFGTGINYGYTF	TGTGCCAGCAGTGAATTCGGCACAGGCATTAACTATGGCTACACCTTC
.	15	TRBV18	TRBJ1-1	.	CASSPGSGGTAEAFF	TGTGCCAGCTCACCTGGTTCGGGGGGCACGGCTGAAGCTTTCTTT